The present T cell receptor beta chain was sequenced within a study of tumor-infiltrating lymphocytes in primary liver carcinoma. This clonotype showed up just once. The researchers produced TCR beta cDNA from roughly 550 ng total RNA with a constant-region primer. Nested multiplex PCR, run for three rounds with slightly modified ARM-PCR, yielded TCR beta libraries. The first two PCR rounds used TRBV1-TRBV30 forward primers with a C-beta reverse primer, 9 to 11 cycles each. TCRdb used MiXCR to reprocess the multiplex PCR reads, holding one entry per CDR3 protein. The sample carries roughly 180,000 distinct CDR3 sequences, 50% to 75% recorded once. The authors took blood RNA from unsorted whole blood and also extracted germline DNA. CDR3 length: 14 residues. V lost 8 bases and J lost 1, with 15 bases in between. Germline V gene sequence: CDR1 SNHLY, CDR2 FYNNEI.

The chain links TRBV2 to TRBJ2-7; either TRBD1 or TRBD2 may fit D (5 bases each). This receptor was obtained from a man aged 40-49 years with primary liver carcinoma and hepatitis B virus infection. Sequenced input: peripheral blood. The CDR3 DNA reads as TGTGCCAGCGACCCCGGGACGGCATCCTACGAGCAGTACTTC. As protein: CASDPGTASYEQYF. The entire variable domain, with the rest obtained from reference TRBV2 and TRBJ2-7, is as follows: EPEVTQTPSHQVTQMGQEVILRCVPISNHLYFYWYRQILGQKVEFLVSFYNNEISEKSEIFDDQFSVERPDGSNFTLKIRSTKLEDSAMYFCASDPGTASYEQYFGPGTRLTVT.